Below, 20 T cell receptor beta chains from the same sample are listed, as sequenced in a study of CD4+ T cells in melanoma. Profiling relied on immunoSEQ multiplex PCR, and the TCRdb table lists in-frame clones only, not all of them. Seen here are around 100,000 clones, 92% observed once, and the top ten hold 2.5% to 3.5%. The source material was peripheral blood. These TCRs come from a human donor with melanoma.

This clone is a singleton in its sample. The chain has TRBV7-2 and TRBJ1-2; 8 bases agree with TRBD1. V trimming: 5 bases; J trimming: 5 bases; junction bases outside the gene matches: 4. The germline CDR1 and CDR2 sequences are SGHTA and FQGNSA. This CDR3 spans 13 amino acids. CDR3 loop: CASSEDRVYGYTF. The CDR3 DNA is TGTGCCAGCAGCGAGGACAGGGTATATGGCTACACCTTC.

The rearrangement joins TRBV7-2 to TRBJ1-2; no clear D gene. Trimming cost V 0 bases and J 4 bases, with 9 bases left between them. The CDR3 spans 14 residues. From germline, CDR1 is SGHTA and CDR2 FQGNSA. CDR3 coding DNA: TGTGCCAGCAGCTTAGCGACTCAAGCCTATGGCTACACCTTC. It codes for CASSLATQAYGYTF.

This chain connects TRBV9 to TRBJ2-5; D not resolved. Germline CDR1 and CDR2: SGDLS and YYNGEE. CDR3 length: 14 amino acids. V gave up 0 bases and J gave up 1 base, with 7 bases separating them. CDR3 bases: TGTGCCAGCAGCGTAGATCTGGCCCAAGAGACCCAGTACTTC. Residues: CASSVDLAQETQYF.

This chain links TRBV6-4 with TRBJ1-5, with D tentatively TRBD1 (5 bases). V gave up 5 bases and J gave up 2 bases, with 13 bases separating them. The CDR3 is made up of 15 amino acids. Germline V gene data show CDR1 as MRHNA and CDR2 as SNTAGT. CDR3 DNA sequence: TGTGCCAGCAGTTCTGGGACGGGGGGCAATCAGCCCCAGCATTTT. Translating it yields CASSSGTGGNQPQHF.

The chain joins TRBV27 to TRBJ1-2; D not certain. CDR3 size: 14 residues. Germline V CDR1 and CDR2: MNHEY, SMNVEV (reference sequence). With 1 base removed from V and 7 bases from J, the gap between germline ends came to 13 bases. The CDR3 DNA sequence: TGTGCCAGCAGTTTATTTTCAAGGGCTGGTGGCTACACCTTC. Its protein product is CASSLFSRAGGYTF.

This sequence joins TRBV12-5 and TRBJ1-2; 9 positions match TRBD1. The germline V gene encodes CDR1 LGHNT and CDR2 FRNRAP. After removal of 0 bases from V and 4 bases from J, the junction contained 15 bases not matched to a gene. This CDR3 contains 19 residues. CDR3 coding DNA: TGTGCTAGTGGTTTGGTACGATTGAGGAGGGACAGGGCCCCCTATGGCTACACCTTC. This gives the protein CASGLVRLRRDRAPYGYTF.

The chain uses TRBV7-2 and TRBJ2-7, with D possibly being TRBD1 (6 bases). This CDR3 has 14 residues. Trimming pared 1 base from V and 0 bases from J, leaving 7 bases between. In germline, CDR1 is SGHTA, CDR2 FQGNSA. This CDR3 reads CASSLVRGSYEQYF. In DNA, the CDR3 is TGTGCCAGCAGCTTAGTCAGGGGCTCCTACGAGCAGTACTTC.

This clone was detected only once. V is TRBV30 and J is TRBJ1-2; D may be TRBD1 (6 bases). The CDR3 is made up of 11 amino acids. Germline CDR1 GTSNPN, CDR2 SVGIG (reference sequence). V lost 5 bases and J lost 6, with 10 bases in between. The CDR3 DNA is TGTGCCTGGTACAGGGACCATGGCTACACCTTC. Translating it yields CAWYRDHGYTF.

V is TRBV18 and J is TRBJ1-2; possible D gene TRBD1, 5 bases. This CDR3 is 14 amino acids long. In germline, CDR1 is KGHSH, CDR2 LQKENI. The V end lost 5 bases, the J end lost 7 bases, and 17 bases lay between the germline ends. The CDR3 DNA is TGTGCCAGCTCAGGGGGACTGTCAGAACCTGGCTACACCTTC. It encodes CASSGGLSEPGYTF. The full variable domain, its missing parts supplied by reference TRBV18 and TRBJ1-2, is NAGVMQNPRHLVRRRGQEARLRCSPMKGHSHVYWYRQLPEEGLKFMVYLQKENIIDESGMPKERFSAEFPKEGPSILRIQQVVRGDSAAYFCASSGGLSEPGYTFGSGTRLTVV.

This CDR3 is CASSPFSGRYNEQFF. The CDR3 nucleotides are TGTGCCAGCAGCCCTTTTAGCGGGAGGTACAATGAGCAGTTCTTC. The J gene is TRBJ2-1, the V gene TRBV7-2, with 10 positions matching TRBD2. Germline CDR1 SGHTA, CDR2 FQGNSA. The V segment lost 5 bases and the J segment 4 bases; nucleotides outside the gene matches: 5. This CDR3 has 15 residues.

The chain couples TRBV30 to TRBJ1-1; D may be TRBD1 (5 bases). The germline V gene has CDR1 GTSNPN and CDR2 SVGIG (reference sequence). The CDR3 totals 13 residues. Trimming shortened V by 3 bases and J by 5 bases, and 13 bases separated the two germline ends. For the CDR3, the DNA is TGTGCCTGGAGCCGACAGTCTGGGACTGAAGCTTTCTTT. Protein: CAWSRQSGTEAFF.

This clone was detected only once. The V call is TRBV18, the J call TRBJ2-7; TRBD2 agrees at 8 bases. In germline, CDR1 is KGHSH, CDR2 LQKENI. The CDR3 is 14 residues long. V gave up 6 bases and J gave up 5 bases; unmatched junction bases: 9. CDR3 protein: CASSPRGGVNEQYF. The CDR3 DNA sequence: TGTGCCAGCTCCCCCCGGGGGGGTGTCAACGAGCAGTACTTC.

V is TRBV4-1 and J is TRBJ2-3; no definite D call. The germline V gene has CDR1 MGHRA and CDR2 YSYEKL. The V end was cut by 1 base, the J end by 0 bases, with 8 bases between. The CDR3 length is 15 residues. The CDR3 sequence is CASSQVGVSTDTQYF. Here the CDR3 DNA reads TGCGCCAGCAGCCAAGTTGGTGTTAGCACAGATACGCAGTATTTT.

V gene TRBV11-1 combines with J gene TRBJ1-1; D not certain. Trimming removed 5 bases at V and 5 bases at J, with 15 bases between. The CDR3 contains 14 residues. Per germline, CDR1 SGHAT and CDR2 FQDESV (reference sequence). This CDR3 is CASSKNGELTEAFF. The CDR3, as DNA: TGTGCCAGCAGCAAAAACGGGGAGTTAACTGAAGCTTTCTTT.

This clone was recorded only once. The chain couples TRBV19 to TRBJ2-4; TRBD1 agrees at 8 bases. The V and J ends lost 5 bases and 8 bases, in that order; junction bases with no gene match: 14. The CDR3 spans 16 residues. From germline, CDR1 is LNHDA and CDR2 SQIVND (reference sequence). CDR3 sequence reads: CASSWPGGRDGYIQYF. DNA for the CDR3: TGTGCCAGTAGTTGGCCAGGGGGCCGGGATGGGTACATTCAGTACTTC. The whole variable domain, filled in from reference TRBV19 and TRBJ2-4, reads DGGITQSPKYLFRKEGQNVTLSCEQNLNHDAMYWYRQDPGQGLRLIYYSQIVNDFQKGDIAEGYSVSREKKESFPLTVTSAQKNPTAFYLCASSWPGGRDGYIQYFGAGTRLSVL.

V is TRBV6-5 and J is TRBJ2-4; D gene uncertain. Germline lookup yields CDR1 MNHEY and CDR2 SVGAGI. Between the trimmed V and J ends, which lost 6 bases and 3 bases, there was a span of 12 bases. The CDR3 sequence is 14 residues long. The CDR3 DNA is TGTGCCAGCAGGCGAGGCGACGACAAAAACATTCAGTACTTC. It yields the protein CASRRGDDKNIQYF.

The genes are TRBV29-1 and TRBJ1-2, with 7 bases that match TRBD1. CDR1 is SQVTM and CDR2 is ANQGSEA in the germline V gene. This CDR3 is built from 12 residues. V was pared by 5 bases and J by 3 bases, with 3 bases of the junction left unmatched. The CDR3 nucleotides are TGCAGCGTTCAGGGACAGTACTATGGCTACACCTTC. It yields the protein CSVQGQYYGYTF.

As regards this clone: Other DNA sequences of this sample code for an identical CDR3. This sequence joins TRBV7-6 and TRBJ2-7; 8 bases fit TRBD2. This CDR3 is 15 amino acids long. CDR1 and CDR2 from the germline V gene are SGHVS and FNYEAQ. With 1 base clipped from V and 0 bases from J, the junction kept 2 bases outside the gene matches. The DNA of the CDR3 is TGTGCCAGCAGCTTAGGCGGGGGGAGCTCCTACGAGCAGTACTTC. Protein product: CASSLGGGSSYEQYF.

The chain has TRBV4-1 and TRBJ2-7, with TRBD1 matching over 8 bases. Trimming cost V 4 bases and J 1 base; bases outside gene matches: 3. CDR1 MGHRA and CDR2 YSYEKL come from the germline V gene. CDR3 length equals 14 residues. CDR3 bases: TGCGCCAGCAGCCCGAGGACAGGGTCCTACGAGCAGTACTTC. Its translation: CASSPRTGSYEQYF.

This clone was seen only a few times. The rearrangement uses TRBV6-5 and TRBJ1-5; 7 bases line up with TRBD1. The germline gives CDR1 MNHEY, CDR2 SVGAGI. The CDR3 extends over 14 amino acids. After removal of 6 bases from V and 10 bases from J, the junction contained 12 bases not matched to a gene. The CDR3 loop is CASRPRGDSGPQHF. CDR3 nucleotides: TGTGCCAGCAGACCCAGGGGGGACTCGGGTCCCCAGCATTTT.